Each of the 15 T cell receptor beta chains below was sequenced from the same sample in a study of blood T cell repertoires in COVID-19. TCRdb keeps only in-frame clones here, not all; method: immunoSEQ multiplex PCR. Counted here are 110,000 to 150,000 clones, 84% occurring once; the ten biggest clones make up less than 7%. Sequencing was done on a sample of PBMCs or T cells enriched from blood (not recorded which). The receptors shown here come from a man aged 35 to 55 with acute COVID-19.

The chain joins TRBV6-5 to TRBJ2-3, with TRBD2 identical over 10 bases. Germline-derived CDR1 and CDR2 are MNHEY and SVGAGI. J lost 0 bases, V lost 6 bases, and 3 bases had no gene match. The CDR3 covers 15 residues. CDR3 bases: TGTGCCAGCAGGCTACTAGCGGGGAGCACAGATACGCAGTATTTT. Amino acids: CASRLLAGSTDTQYF.

The gene calls are TRBV6-4 and TRBJ2-2, with D maybe TRBD1 (6 bases). The V and J ends lost 8 bases and 0 bases respectively, with 10 bases between them. Looked up from germline, CDR1 is MRHNA and CDR2 is SNTAGT. This CDR3 is 14 amino acids long. CDR3 residues: CASRTGSNTGELFF. The CDR3 DNA follows: TGTGCCAGCCGTACAGGGTCGAACACCGGGGAGCTGTTTTTT.

Only one count was recorded for this clone. This chain joins TRBV5-1 and TRBJ2-2; 7 nucleotides line up with TRBD1. CDR3 length: 15 residues. V shed 4 bases, J shed 2 bases, and the junction held 5 bases outside the gene matches. In germline, CDR1 is SGHRS, CDR2 YFSETQ. CDR3 nucleotides: TGCGCCAGCAGCGGGCGACAGGGTAACACCGGGGAGCTGTTTTTT. Its translation: CASSGRQGNTGELFF.

The chain combines TRBV28 with TRBJ1-2, with TRBD1 matching over 9 bases. Trimming at V came to 5 bases and at J to 5 bases, leaving 3 bases not matched to a gene. This CDR3 is 13 amino acids long. Germline loops: CDR1 MDHEN, CDR2 SYDVKM. The CDR3 DNA reads TGTGCCAGCAGTCTCGACAGGGGGTATGGCTACACCTTC. Its translation is CASSLDRGYGYTF.

The CDR3 nucleotides are TGTGCCAGCAGCTTTTCAGGGGCCGCTGAAGCTTTCTTT. This codes for CASSFSGAAEAFF. This rearrangement joins TRBV11-2 to TRBJ1-1; weak D call: TRBD1 (6 bases). The ends were cut back, 3 bases at V and 6 bases at J, with 11 bases in the middle. This CDR3 is built from 13 residues. Germline values: CDR1 SGHAT, CDR2 FQNNGV.

V is TRBV6-2 or TRBV6-3 and J is TRBJ1-1; perhaps TRBD1 as D (6 bases). Germline V gene lookup returns CDR1 MNHEY and CDR2 SVGEGT. The CDR3 has 14 residues. V was cut by 5 bases and J by 7 bases, with 17 bases left in between. The CDR3 DNA reads as TGTGCCAGCAGTGAGACCCTTACAGGGAATGAAGCTTTCTTT. Amino acid sequence: CASSETLTGNEAFF.

This sequence joins TRBV5-1 and TRBJ2-5, with 9 nucleotides matching TRBD1. Trimming removed 1 base from V and 2 bases from J; junction bases left unmatched: 3. Germline V gives CDR1 SGHRS, CDR2 YFSETQ. The CDR3 covers 15 residues. The CDR3 protein is CASSLRTGDQETQYF. The CDR3 DNA sequence: TGCGCCAGCAGCTTGCGGACAGGGGATCAAGAGACCCAGTACTTC.

This chain links TRBV10-1 with TRBJ2-3, with 8 bases identical to TRBD2. The germline CDR1 and CDR2 sequences are WNHNN and SYGVQD (reference sequence). This CDR3 contains 16 residues. The J segment lost 4 bases and the V segment lost 6 bases, leaving 12 bases of the junction unmatched. The CDR3 spells CASRPGEREFADTQYF. DNA of the CDR3: TGCGCCAGCAGACCCGGGGAGCGGGAGTTTGCAGATACGCAGTATTTT.

The chain employs TRBV2 and TRBJ2-7; perhaps TRBD2 as D (6 bases). V was cut by 3 bases and J by 4 bases, with 13 bases left in between. The CDR3 is made up of 14 amino acids. Germline CDR1 reads SNHLY; CDR2 reads FYNNEI. Here the CDR3 DNA reads TGTGCCAGCAGTGATGGAGGGATCAGGTACGAGCAGTACTTC. It codes for CASSDGGIRYEQYF.

The chain has TRBV6-6 and TRBJ2-2; a weak D match, TRBD2 (5 bases). Trimming pared 4 bases from V and 5 bases from J, leaving 8 bases between. Germline assignment: CDR1 MNHNY and CDR2 SVGAGI (reference sequence). The CDR3 runs to 13 residues. This chain's CDR3 is CASSFRTTGELFF. The CDR3 bases are TGTGCCAGCAGTTTCCGGACTACCGGGGAGCTGTTTTTT.

The V and J genes are TRBV3-1 (or the pseudogene TRBV3-2) and TRBJ1-4; 8 nucleotides match TRBD1. The V and J ends lost 1 base and 7 bases, in that order; junction bases with no gene match: 8. The CDR3 loop spans 16 amino acids. Germline V gives CDR1 LGHDT, CDR2 YNNKEL (reference sequence). This chain's CDR3 is CASSQGGGQGGEKLFF. In nucleotides, the CDR3 is TGTGCCAGCAGCCAAGGTGGTGGACAGGGAGGTGAAAAACTGTTTTTT.

The chain uses TRBV29-1 and TRBJ1-1; 8 positions match TRBD1. Germline CDR1 is SQVTM and CDR2 is ANQGSEA. The CDR3 is 13 amino acids. The CDR3 DNA reads TGCAGTGCCGTATCCGGGACAGGTGGATCAGCTTTCTTT. Translation gives CSAVSGTGGSAFF.

The rearrangement links TRBV10-3 to TRBJ2-7; tentatively, D is TRBD1 (5 bases). Trimming pared 7 bases from V and 5 bases from J, leaving 24 bases between. Germline assignment: CDR1 ENHRY and CDR2 SYGVKD. CDR3 length: 16 amino acids. The CDR3 coding sequence is TGTGCCATCAAAGATGTAAGGGGCAGGGTGGACGACGAGCAGTACTTC. Translating gives CAIKDVRGRVDDEQYF.

The rearrangement uses TRBV4-1 and TRBJ2-1; D is ambiguous. The germline V gene encodes CDR1 MGHRA and CDR2 YSYEKL. The CDR3 totals 15 residues. Trimming took 3 bases from V and 4 from J, leaving 13 bases between them. CDR3 nucleotides: TGCGCCAGCAGCCATCCTTCAGTCCAGTACAATGAGCAGTTCTTC. Protein: CASSHPSVQYNEQFF.

This sequence joins TRBV30 and TRBJ1-6; D remains unclear. The CDR3 loop spans 13 amino acids. Germline values: CDR1 GTSNPN, CDR2 SVGIG (reference sequence). V gave up 8 bases and J gave up 7 bases, with 15 bases separating them. The CDR3 bases are TGTGCCGGAACGGACTCTGTAAATTCACCCCTCCACTTT. Encoded protein: CAGTDSVNSPLHF.